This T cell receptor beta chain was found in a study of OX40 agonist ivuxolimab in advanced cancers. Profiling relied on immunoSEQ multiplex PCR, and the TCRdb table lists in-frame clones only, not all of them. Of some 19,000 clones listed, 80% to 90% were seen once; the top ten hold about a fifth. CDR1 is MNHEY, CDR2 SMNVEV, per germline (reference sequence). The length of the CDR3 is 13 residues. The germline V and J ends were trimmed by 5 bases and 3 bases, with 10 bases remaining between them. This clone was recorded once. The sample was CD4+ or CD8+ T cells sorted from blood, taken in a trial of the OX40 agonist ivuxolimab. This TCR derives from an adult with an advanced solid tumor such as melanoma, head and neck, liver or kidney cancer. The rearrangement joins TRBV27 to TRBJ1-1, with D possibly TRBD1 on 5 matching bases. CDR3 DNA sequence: TGTGCCAGCAGTCTAGACAGATACACTGAAGCTTTCTTT. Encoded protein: CASSLDRYTEAFF.